This passage covers 32 T cell receptor beta chains from one sample sequenced in a study of tumor and adjacent non-tumor tissue in lung cancer (dated by TCRdb to 2016 to 2019). RNA was extracted from bulk unsorted tissue and checked for quality with a NanoDrop ND-1000 and an Agilent 2100. The method behind the library was multiplex PCR. Instrument on record: Illumina HiSeq 2500. TCRbeta libraries were constructed through three rounds of nested PCR with primers (Table S4) according to protocols modified from ARM-PCR. The public reads were reprocessed in TCRdb via fastp at Q25 and MiXCR, keeping in-frame beta chains. Rows with a matching CDR3 protein are joined into one entry that keeps the most common DNA and genes. In all, the sample holds tens of thousands of distinct CDR3 sequences, and more than 60% of those were seen once. Approximately 12% of the sample is taken by the ten largest. Sequenced material: lung tumor tissue. These receptors originate from a woman between 50 and 59 years old with non-small cell lung cancer.

The chain uses TRBV6-1 and TRBJ2-1; D call uncertain. The CDR3 consists of 12 residues. Trimming removed 10 bases from V and 8 bases from J, with 15 bases in between. Germline V gene sequence: CDR1 MNHNS, CDR2 SASEGT. The DNA for the CDR3 is TGTGCCAAGAGTACGTATGGGTATGAGCAGTTCTTC. This translates into CAKSTYGYEQFF.

This clonotype was seen at least ten times. This chain links TRBV6-1 with TRBJ2-7; 10 positions agree with TRBD2. V shed 8 bases, J shed 3 bases, and the junction held 10 bases outside the gene matches. This CDR3 contains 15 residues. The germline V gene encodes CDR1 MNHNS and CDR2 SASEGT. This chain's CDR3 is CASEDGTSGNYEQYF. CDR3 DNA: TGTGCCAGCGAAGATGGAACTAGCGGGAACTACGAGCAGTACTTC.

About this clonotype: One end of the junction does not line up with germline, which may come from a read error. This rearrangement joins TRBV4-1 to TRBJ2-7, with no clear D. Germline V lookup: CDR1 MGHRA, CDR2 YSYEKL. The CDR3 sequence is 13 residues long. Here the CDR3 reads CASSQGAKYEQYF. CDR3 bases: TGTGCCAGCAGCCAAGGTGCTAAATACGAGCAGTACTTC.

On this clonotype itself: One end of the junction fails to match germline, which may point to a read error. The chain employs TRBV4-2 and TRBJ1-1; D possibly corresponds to TRBD1 (6 bases). CDR3 size: 15 residues. Germline assignment: CDR1 LGHNA and CDR2 YNFKEQ. CDR3 protein: CASSPRTDMNIEAFF. CDR3 DNA sequence: TGTGCCAGCAGCCCACGGACAGACATGAACATTGAAGCTTTCTTT.

Worth noting for this clonotype: At one end, the junction sequence differs from germline, possibly due to a read error. The rearrangement links TRBV11-2 to TRBJ2-7, with no clear D. The CDR3 is made up of 12 amino acids. From germline, CDR1 is SGHAT and CDR2 FQNNGV. The CDR3 DNA reads as TGTGCTAGCAGTTTAAGCTTTACGAAGCAGTACTTC. Protein product: CASSLSFTKQYF.

Only one count was recorded for this clonotype. The junction differs from germline at one of its ends, possibly a read error. The chain uses TRBV6-6 and TRBJ1-4; no definite D call. The CDR3 contains 15 residues. Germline lookup yields CDR1 MNHNY and CDR2 SVGAGI (reference sequence). As DNA, the CDR3 is TGTGTCAGCAGTTACTCTGGAGAGGTAGGTGAAAAACTGCTTTTT. Protein product: CVSSYSGEVGEKLLF.

This clonotype was observed a single time. A much larger clone differs from this one at a single base, so this may be a read error. The gene calls are TRBV10-2 and TRBJ2-7; D may be TRBD2 (5 bases). The CDR3 runs 14 residues. Per the germline V gene, CDR1 is WSHSY and CDR2 is SAAADI. Trimming removed 4 bases at V and 0 bases at J, with 10 bases between. This CDR3 is CASSGEPFSYEQYF. The CDR3 DNA reads TGCGCCAGCAGTGGGGAGCCTTTCTCCTACGAGCAGTACTTC.

As for this clonotype: One base away lies a much larger clone, so this may be a sequencing read error. CDR3 DNA: TGTGTCGGGGGACCATATGAAAAACTGTTTTTT. Translated: CVGGPYEKLFF. The chain links TRBV30 to TRBJ1-4; TRBD1 is a possible D gene (5 bases). The CDR3 runs 11 residues. Germline V gene sequence: CDR1 GTSNPN, CDR2 SVGIG (reference sequence).

This clonotype has just one count. Compared with germline, one end of the junction differs, possibly owing to a read error. This CDR3 reads CTSSSLAGTGDADTQYF. The CDR3 DNA is TGTACCAGCAGTTCGTTAGCGGGGACGGGTGATGCAGATACGCAGTATTTT. V is TRBV11-2 and J is TRBJ2-3; 8 bases align to TRBD2. The germline V gene has CDR1 SGHAT and CDR2 FQNNGV. The CDR3 runs 17 residues.

A word on this clonotype: A read error may produce the germline difference seen at one junction end. The chain has TRBV12-3 or TRBV12-4 and TRBJ2-2; D could derive from TRBD1 or TRBD2 (5 bases each). CDR3 length equals 14 residues. The CDR3 DNA reads as TGTGCCAGCAGTTTGGACAAAAACATCGGGGACCTGTTTTTT. Its protein is CASSLDKNIGDLFF.

A remark on this clonotype: One junction end does not reproduce the germline sequence, and a read error may be involved. This chain links TRBV11-1 with TRBJ2-7; the match to TRBD1 covers 9 bases. Germline V lookup: CDR1 SGHAT, CDR2 FQDESV (reference sequence). This CDR3 is 15 amino acids long. Here the CDR3 DNA reads TGTGTCAGCAACCGGACAGGGGCGGCCTTCTACGAGCAGTACTTC. Translating it yields CVSNRTGAAFYEQYF.

The genes are TRBV5-4 and TRBJ2-7; D uncertain. Germline V gene data show CDR1 as SGHNT and CDR2 as YYREEE (reference sequence). The CDR3 is made up of 12 amino acids. The CDR3, as DNA: TGTGATAGCAGCAGACTCCTTCCCGAGCAGTACTTC. This translates into CDSSRLLPEQYF.

This clonotype was observed a handful of times. This rearrangement joins TRBV6-5 to TRBJ2-7, with D perhaps matching TRBD1 (6 bases). Deletions cut 2 bases from V and 10 bases from J, with 21 bases between. This CDR3 is built from 15 residues. CDR1 is MNHEY and CDR2 is SVGAGI in the germline V gene. CDR3 amino acids: CASSYGAGALLEQYF. The CDR3 DNA is TGTGCCAGCAGTTACGGAGCAGGGGCCCTCTTGGAACAGTACTTC.

The J gene is TRBJ2-1, the V gene TRBV14; D perhaps matches TRBD1 (5 bases). Germline CDR1 is SGHDN and CDR2 is FVKESK. The CDR3 has 13 residues. V shed 8 bases and J shed 11 bases, with 19 bases lying between them. CDR3 sequence (DNA): TGTGCCAGCGGCAAGAATATAGGGGATAAGCAGTTCTTC. It yields the protein CASGKNIGDKQFF.

A remark on this clonotype: The junction differs from germline at one of its ends, possibly a read error. The chain carries TRBV12-3 or TRBV12-4 and TRBJ2-7, with TRBD2 matching over 7 bases. The CDR3 consists of 18 residues. The CDR3, as DNA: TGTGCCACCAGTCACTCCCTCGGACTAGTGGGAGGTGGCTACGAGCAGTACTTC. Translation: CATSHSLGLVGGGYEQYF.

The chain employs TRBV6-1 and TRBJ2-6; TRBD2 is a possible D gene (6 bases). Per germline, CDR1 MNHNS and CDR2 SASEGT. This CDR3 contains 15 residues. Trimming removed 11 bases at V and 3 bases at J, with 17 bases between. As DNA, the CDR3 is TGTGCCGGCAACGGGGGACCTAGTGGGGCCAACGTCCTGACTTTC. This encodes CAGNGGPSGANVLTF.

This clonotype qualifies as medium-sized. The chain links TRBV6-1 to TRBJ2-6, with TRBD1 matching 7 bases. Germline V CDR1 and CDR2: MNHNS, SASEGT. This CDR3 region has 14 residues. The V segment lost 2 bases and the J segment 8 bases; nucleotides outside the gene matches: 3. The CDR3 DNA is TGTGCCAGCAGTGAAAGGGACAGCTCCAACGTCCTGACTTTC. The encoded protein is CASSERDSSNVLTF.

To note about this clonotype: Since a much larger clone is just one base distant, this may be a read error. The gene calls are TRBV21-1 and TRBJ2-3; TRBD2, the table's D call, was not compared with the DNA. TRBV21-1 is deemed a pseudogene. This CDR3 region has 19 residues. CDR3 DNA sequence: TGTGCCAGCAGCAACGCAAAGGCTAGCGGGACCCTTAGCACAGATACGCAGTATTTT. Its protein is CASSNAKASGTLSTDTQYF.

The count of this clonotype is one. A much larger clone lies a single base off, so this may be a read error. CDR3 amino acids: CANSRSGEKLFF. Written as DNA, the CDR3 is TGTGCCAACAGCCGGTCCGGGGAAAAACTGTTTTTT. The genes are TRBV7-8 and TRBJ1-4; D is uncertain. This CDR3 contains 12 residues. The V gene's germline CDR1 is SGHVS and CDR2 FQNEAQ.

This clonotype was found once. Just one base apart from a much larger clone, this may be a read error. The CDR3 sequence is CSARTGRKPQHF. As DNA, the CDR3 is TGCAGTGCTAGAACAGGGAGAAAGCCCCAGCATTTT. The chain has TRBV20-1 and TRBJ1-5; tentatively, D is TRBD1 (6 bases). The CDR3 has 12 residues. Trimming took off 2 bases at V and 8 bases at J, with 10 bases between the two ends. In germline, CDR1 is DFQATT, CDR2 SNEGSKA (reference sequence).

For this clonotype: At one boundary the junction diverges from the germline segment, which might be a read error. The chain uses TRBV11-2 and TRBJ2-7, with TRBD1 matching 9 bases. Per the germline V gene, CDR1 is SGHAT and CDR2 is FQNNGV. CDR3 size: 15 residues. The CDR3 sequence is CVSSTGTGCTYEQYF. CDR3 nucleotide sequence: TGTGTCAGCAGCACCGGGACAGGGTGCACCTACGAACAGTACTTC.

This clonotype was recorded only once. Being one base from a much bigger clone, this may be a read error. The chain carries TRBV28 and TRBJ1-2; D unclear. Germline-derived CDR1 and CDR2 are MDHEN and SYDVKM. The CDR3 consists of 14 residues. The CDR3 sequence: CVSSLMGGQPGYTF. The DNA for the CDR3 is TGTGTCAGCAGTTTGATGGGCGGGCAACCTGGCTACACCTTC.

The V and J genes are TRBV11-2 and TRBJ2-5; no definite D call. Germline V gives CDR1 SGHAT, CDR2 FQNNGV. The CDR3 contains 13 residues. CDR3 coding DNA: TGTGCTACCAGCTTAGGGTACGGGGAGACCCAGTACTTC. Its translation: CATSLGYGETQYF.

This clonotype was observed at least ten times. The chain uses TRBV20-1 and TRBJ2-1; D is ambiguous. The ends were cut back, 6 bases at V and 8 bases at J, with 17 bases in the middle. CDR1 is DFQATT and CDR2 is SNEGSKA in the germline V gene (reference sequence). The CDR3 length is 13 residues. The CDR3 sequence is CSANSRVVDEQFF. The CDR3 DNA is TGCAGTGCCAATAGCCGGGTGGTGGATGAGCAGTTCTTC.

The V and J genes are TRBV6-1 and TRBJ2-5; no clear D. This CDR3 region has 10 residues. Germline V gene sequence: CDR1 MNHNS, CDR2 SASEGT. The V gene lost 8 bases and the J gene lost 12 bases, with 13 bases spanning the gap. The chain's CDR3 is CASGWVTEYF. CDR3 nucleotides: TGTGCCAGCGGCTGGGTCACGGAGTACTTC.

On this clonotype: Relative to the germline gene, one junction end is altered; a read error may explain this. CDR3 in amino acids: CPSSLECKTSGANVLTF. The DNA of the CDR3 is TGTCCCAGCAGCTTGGAGTGCAAGACCTCTGGGGCCAACGTCCTGACTTTC. The J gene is TRBJ2-6, the V gene TRBV5-5; D remains ambiguous. In germline, CDR1 is SGHKS, CDR2 YYEKEE (reference sequence). The CDR3 consists of 17 residues.

This clonotype came up once. Germline is not matched at one junction end, which may reflect a read error. The chain carries TRBV12-3 or TRBV12-4 and TRBJ2-7; 9 bases match TRBD1. The CDR3 has 15 amino acids. The CDR3 spells CASSGGQGTIYEEYF. In DNA, the CDR3 is TGTGCCAGCAGTGGAGGACAGGGGACAATCTACGAGGAGTACTTC.

About this clonotype: Relative to the germline gene, one junction end is altered; a read error may explain this. This chain joins TRBV6-5 and TRBJ2-1; perhaps TRBD2 as D (6 bases). In germline, CDR1 is MNHEY, CDR2 SVGAGI. The CDR3 is 14 amino acids. The CDR3 loop is CASSPLSRGNEQLF. CDR3 DNA: TGTGCCAGCAGTCCCCTTTCCCGCGGGAATGAGCAGCTCTTC.

This clonotype was observed a single time. In this CDR3 the conserved last residue, phenylalanine or tryptophan, is missing, so a read error is likely. This chain connects TRBV7-8 to TRBJ2-7; no reliable D call. The germline V gene encodes CDR1 SGHVS and CDR2 FQNEAQ. This CDR3 contains 11 residues. Trimming stripped 2 bases from V and 3 bases from J, with 2 bases between. This CDR3 reads CASSLYYEQYL. CDR3 sequence (DNA): TGTGCCAGCAGCTTATACTACGAGCAGTACCTC.

This clonotype has only a few counts. Sequence at one end of the junction differs from germline and may be a read error. The chain recombines TRBV5-6 with TRBJ2-7, with a possible D match to TRBD2 (6 bases). CDR1 and CDR2 from the germline V gene are SGHDT and YYEEEE. The CDR3 has 14 residues. CDR3: CASSLSGLSYEQYF. CDR3 nucleotides: TGTGCGAGCAGCCTTTCGGGACTCTCCTACGAGCAGTACTTC.

About this clonotype: At one of its ends the junction is not consistent with the germline gene, which may arise from a read error. The rearrangement uses TRBV5-5 and TRBJ2-7; 10 bases are a match to TRBD1. Looked up from germline, CDR1 is SGHKS and CDR2 is YYEKEE (reference sequence). The CDR3 loop spans 14 amino acids. The CDR3 is CAGTFGTGVYKQYF. As DNA, the CDR3 is TGTGCCGGCACCTTCGGGACAGGGGTCTACAAGCAGTACTTC.

This clonotype is medium-sized (0.01 to 0.1%) by share. This chain links TRBV4-2 with TRBJ1-4, with 12 nucleotides matching TRBD1. The CDR3 loop spans 16 amino acids. Germline V gene data show CDR1 as LGHNA and CDR2 as YNFKEQ. V trimming: 0 bases; J trimming: 8 bases; junction bases outside the gene matches: 4. CDR3 sequence: CASSQDTGTGGEKLFF. CDR3 in DNA: TGTGCCAGCAGCCAAGATACCGGGACAGGGGGCGAAAAACTGTTTTTT.